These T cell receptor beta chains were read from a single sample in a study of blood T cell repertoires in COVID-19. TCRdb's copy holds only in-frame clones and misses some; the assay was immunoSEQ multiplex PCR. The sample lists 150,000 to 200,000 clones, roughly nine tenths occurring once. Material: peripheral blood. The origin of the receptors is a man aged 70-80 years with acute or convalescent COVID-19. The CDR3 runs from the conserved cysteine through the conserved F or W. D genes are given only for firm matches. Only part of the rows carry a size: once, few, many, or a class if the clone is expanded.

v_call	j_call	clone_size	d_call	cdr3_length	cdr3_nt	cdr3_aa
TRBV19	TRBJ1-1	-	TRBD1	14	TGTGCCAGTAGTCGCGACAGGGGTGGCACTGAAGCTTTCTTT	CASSRDRGGTEAFF
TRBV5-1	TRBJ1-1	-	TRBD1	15	TGCGCCAGCAGCTCGGGACAGATACCGAACACTGAAGCTTTCTTT	CASSSGQIPNTEAFF
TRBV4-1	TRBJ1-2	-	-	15	TGCGCCAGCAGCCAAGCCCAGGGTCAGAACTATGGCTACACCTTC	CASSQAQGQNYGYTF
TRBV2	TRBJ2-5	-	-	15	TGTGCCAGCAGGGGTTACGGACGGGAAAAAGAGACCCAGTACTTC	CASRGYGREKETQYF
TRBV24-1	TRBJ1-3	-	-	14	TGTGCCACCAGTGCTCAGAACTCTGGAAACACCATATATTTT	CATSAQNSGNTIYF
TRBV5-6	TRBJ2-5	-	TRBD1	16	TGTGCCAGCAGCTTGGGGGACAGGGGGCTTGGAGAGACCCAGTACTTC	CASSLGDRGLGETQYF
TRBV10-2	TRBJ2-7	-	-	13	TGCGCCAGCGCGATGGGGGGATCCTACGAGCAGTACTTC	CASAMGGSYEQYF
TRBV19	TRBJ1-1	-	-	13	TGTGCCAGTAGTATGACAGACAACACTGAAGCTTTCTTT	CASSMTDNTEAFF
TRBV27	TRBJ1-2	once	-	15	TGTGCCAGCAGTTCCGGACAGTCCCTTAACTATGGCTACACCTTC	CASSSGQSLNYGYTF
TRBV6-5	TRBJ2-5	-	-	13	TGTGCCAGCAGTTCACAGGGGGGGCAGACCCAGTACTTC	CASSSQGGQTQYF
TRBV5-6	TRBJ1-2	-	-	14	TGTGCCAGCAGCCCAACACGACAGCCCTATGGCTACACCTTC	CASSPTRQPYGYTF
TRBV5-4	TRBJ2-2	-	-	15	TGTGCCAGCGCCGTCCGGGGACTCTCCACCGGGGAGCTGTTTTTT	CASAVRGLSTGELFF
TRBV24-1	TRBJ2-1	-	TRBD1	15	TGTGCCACCAGTGATCTGACGGACAGGGCCAATGAGCAGTTCTTC	CATSDLTDRANEQFF
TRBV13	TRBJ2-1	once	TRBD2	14	TGTGCCAGCAGAGGGCTAGCGGGATACAATGAGCAGTTCTTC	CASRGLAGYNEQFF
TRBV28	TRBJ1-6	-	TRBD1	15	TGTGCCAGCAGTAGCGGGACAGGGAAGAATTCACCCCTCCACTTT	CASSSGTGKNSPLHF
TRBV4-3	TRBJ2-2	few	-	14	TGCGCCAGCAGCCAAGATGTGGGGAGAGAGGTGCTGTTTTTT	CASSQDVGREVLFF
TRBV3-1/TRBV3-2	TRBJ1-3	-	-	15	TGTGCCAGCAGCCGCCAGACAGTAAGGGGAAACACCATATATTTT	CASSRQTVRGNTIYF
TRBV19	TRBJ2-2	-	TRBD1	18	TGTGCCAGTAGTATAGATCCCCCTTTCGGGACAGTGACCGGGGAGCTGTTTTTT	CASSIDPPFGTVTGELFF
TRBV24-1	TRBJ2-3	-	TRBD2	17	TGTGCCACCAGTGAAGGACTCACTAGCGGGTACTCAGATACGCAGTATTTT	CATSEGLTSGYSDTQYF
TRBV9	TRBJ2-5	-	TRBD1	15	TGTGCCAGCAGCGTAGAGGACAGGGAAAAAGAGACCCAGTACTTC	CASSVEDREKETQYF
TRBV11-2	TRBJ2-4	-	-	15	TGTGCCAGCAGTCCAGGAATGATAGCCAAAAACATTCAGTACTTC	CASSPGMIAKNIQYF
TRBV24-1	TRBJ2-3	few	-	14	TGTGCCACCAGTGTCTCAGGGGTTACGGATACGCAGTATTTT	CATSVSGVTDTQYF
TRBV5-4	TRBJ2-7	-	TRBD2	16	TGTGCCAGCAGCCGAATCGTTCAGCGGGGGGGCGGCGAGCAGTACTTC	CASSRIVQRGGGEQYF
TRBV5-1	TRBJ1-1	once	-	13	TGCGCCAGCAGCTTACAGGAGAACACTGAAGCTTTCTTT	CASSLQENTEAFF
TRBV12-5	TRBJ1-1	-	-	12	TGTGCTAGTGGTTTGGTAATGGGAGCAGCTTTCTTT	CASGLVMGAAFF
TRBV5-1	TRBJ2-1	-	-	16	TGCGCCAGCAGCCGTGCCCCGATGACAGTCTACAATGAGCAGTTCTTC	CASSRAPMTVYNEQFF
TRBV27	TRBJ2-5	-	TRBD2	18	TGTGCCAGCAGTTCCTGGACTAGCGGGAGGGCCGAGGAAGAGACCCAGTACTTC	CASSSWTSGRAEEETQYF
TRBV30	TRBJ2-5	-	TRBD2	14	TGTGCCTGGAGAAGGGCGGGGGGTACAGAGACCCAGTACTTC	CAWRRAGGTETQYF
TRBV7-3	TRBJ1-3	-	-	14	TGTGCCAGCAGCTTATCAGGGGCTGGAAACACCATATATTTT	CASSLSGAGNTIYF
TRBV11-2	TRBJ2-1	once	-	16	TGTGCCAGCAGCTTAGGGTGGGGTCGAAGTAGCGATGAGCAGTTCTTC	CASSLGWGRSSDEQFF
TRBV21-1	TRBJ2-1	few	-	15	TGTGCCAGCAGCAATGGTCGGGACTCTTCTAATGAGCAGTTCTTC	CASSNGRDSSNEQFF
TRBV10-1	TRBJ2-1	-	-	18	TGCGCCAGCAGTGAGAAACTCGGGGGTCCGACCTCCTACAATGAGCAGTTCTTC	CASSEKLGGPTSYNEQFF
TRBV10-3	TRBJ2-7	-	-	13	TGTGCCATCACCCGGGGGGCTGACTACGAGCAGTACTTC	CAITRGADYEQYF
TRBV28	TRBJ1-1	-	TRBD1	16	TGTGCCAGCTCCTTTCGAGCTCGGGACAGGAGGACTGAAGCTTTCTTT	CASSFRARDRRTEAFF
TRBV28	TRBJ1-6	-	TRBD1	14	TGTGCCAGCAGTAAGGGACAGGGTGGTTCACCCCTCCACTTT	CASSKGQGGSPLHF
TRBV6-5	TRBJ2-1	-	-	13	TGTGCCAGCAGGACTAGGAACTACAATGAGCAGTTCTTC	CASRTRNYNEQFF
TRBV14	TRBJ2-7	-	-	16	TGTGCCAGCAGCCTTCGTTTTGGAAGGGGATCTGACGAGCAGTACTTC	CASSLRFGRGSDEQYF
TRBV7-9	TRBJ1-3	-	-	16	TGTGCCAGCCAGCGGACAGCCCCGTTCTCTGGAAACACCATATATTTT	CASQRTAPFSGNTIYF
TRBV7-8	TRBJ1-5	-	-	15	TGTGCCAGCGGTTTTGGCGGTCACCGAAATCAGCCCCAGCATTTT	CASGFGGHRNQPQHF
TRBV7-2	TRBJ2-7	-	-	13	TGTGCCAGCAGCTTAAGGGGCAGGTACGAGCAGTACTTC	CASSLRGRYEQYF
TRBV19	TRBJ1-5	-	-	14	TGTGCCAGTACCGAGGGGGGGTTCGAACAGCCCCAGCATTTT	CASTEGGFEQPQHF
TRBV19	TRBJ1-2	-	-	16	TGTGCCAGTAGTTCAAAAGGCGGCAGGGAAGACTATGGCTACACCTTC	CASSSKGGREDYGYTF
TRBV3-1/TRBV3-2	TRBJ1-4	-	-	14	TGTGCCAGCAGCCCTACAGGTTTAAAGGAAAAACTGTTTTTT	CASSPTGLKEKLFF
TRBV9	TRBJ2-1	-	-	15	TGTGCCAGCAGCGGAAGCGGCGGTACATACAATGAGCAGTTCTTC	CASSGSGGTYNEQFF